This T cell receptor (beta chain) was found in a study of PD-L1 blockade in urothelial cancer. This CDR3 contains 15 residues. Germline-derived CDR1 and CDR2 are SGHNT and YYREEE (reference sequence). Trimming removed 0 bases at V and 0 bases at J, with 8 bases between. Only in-frame clones appear in the TCRdb table, and some are missing; sequencing was by immunoSEQ multiplex PCR. The profile covers about 36,000 clones, with 84% appearing a single time and roughly a tenth taken by the ten largest. The time point denotes: peripheral blood 6 weeks after treatment start. The TCR comes from a man aged 35-49 years with urothelial cancer. The gene calls are TRBV5-4 and TRBJ2-3; D is ambiguous. The specimen comprised PBMCs, sampled around atezolizumab (anti-PD-L1) treatment. The CDR3 nucleotides are TGTGCCAGCAGCTTGGCAGGCGAAAGCACAGATACGCAGTATTTT. As protein: CASSLAGESTDTQYF.